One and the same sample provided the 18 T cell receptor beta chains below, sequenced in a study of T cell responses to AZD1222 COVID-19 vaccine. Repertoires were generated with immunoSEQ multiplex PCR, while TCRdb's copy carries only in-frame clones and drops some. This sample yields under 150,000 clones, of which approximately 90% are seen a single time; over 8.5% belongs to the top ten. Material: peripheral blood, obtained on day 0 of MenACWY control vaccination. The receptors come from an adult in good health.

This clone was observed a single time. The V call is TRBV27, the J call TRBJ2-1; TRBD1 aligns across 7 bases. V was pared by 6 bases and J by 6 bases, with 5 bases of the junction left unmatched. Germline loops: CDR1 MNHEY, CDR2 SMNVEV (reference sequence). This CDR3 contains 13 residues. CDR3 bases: TGTGCCAGCAGGGACAGGTTAGGCAATGAGCAGTTCTTC. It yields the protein CASRDRLGNEQFF.

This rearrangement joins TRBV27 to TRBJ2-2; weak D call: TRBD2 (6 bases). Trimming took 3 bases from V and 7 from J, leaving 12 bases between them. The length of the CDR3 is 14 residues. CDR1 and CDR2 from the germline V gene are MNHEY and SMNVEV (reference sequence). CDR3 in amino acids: CASSLRRASGELFF. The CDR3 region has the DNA TGTGCCAGCAGTTTGAGGAGGGCCAGCGGGGAGCTGTTTTTT.

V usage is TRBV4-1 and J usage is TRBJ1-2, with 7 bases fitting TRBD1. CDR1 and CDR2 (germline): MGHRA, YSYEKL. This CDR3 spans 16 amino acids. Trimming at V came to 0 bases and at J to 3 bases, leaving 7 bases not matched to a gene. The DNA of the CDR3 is TGCGCCAGCAGCCAAGACCCAAACAGGGGTGACTATGGCTACACCTTC. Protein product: CASSQDPNRGDYGYTF.

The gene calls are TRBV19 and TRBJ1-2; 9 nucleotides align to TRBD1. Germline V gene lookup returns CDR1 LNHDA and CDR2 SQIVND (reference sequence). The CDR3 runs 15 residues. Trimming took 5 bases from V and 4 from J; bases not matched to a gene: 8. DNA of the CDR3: TGTGCCAGTAGTGTCGGACAGGGGTTCCTCTATGGCTACACCTTC. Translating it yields CASSVGQGFLYGYTF.

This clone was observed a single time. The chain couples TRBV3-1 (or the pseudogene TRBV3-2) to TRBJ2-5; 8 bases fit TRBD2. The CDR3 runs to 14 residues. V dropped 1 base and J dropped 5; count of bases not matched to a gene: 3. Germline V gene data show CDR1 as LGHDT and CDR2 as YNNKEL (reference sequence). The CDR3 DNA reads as TGTGCCAGCAGCCAAGGACAGCGGGGGGAGACCCAGTACTTC. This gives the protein CASSQGQRGETQYF.

The DNA for the CDR3 is TGTGCCTGGAGCGCTTCGGTAGTGGGTCCTTATTCACCCCTCCACTTT. Translated, it gives CAWSASVVGPYSPLHF. The chain combines TRBV30 with TRBJ1-6; no reliable D call. This CDR3 contains 16 residues. Between the trimmed V and J ends, which lost 3 bases and 8 bases, there was a span of 20 bases. Germline lookup yields CDR1 GTSNPN and CDR2 SVGIG (reference sequence).

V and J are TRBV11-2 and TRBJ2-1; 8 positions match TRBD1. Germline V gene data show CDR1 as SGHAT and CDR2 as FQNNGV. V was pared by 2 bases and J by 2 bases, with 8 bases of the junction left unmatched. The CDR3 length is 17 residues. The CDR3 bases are TGTGCCAGCAGCTTACTCCTCGGACAGGGCCCCTACAATGAGCAGTTCTTC. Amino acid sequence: CASSLLLGQGPYNEQFF.

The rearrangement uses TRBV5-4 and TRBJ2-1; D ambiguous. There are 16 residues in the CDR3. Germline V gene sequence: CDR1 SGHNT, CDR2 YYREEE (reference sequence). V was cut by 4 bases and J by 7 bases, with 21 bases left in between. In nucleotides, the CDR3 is TGTGCCAGCAGCCCCTACGGCCGGGTCCTAGGGAATGAGCAGTTCTTC. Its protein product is CASSPYGRVLGNEQFF.

CDR3 coding DNA: TGCGCCAGCAGCTTATTGGGAGGGACTTTCCGCTACGAGCAGTACTTC. The encoded protein is CASSLLGGTFRYEQYF. The chain carries TRBV5-1 and TRBJ2-7, with 7 bases lining up with TRBD2. The CDR3 contains 16 residues. Germline V gene data show CDR1 as SGHRS and CDR2 as YFSETQ. V lost 2 bases and J lost 3; bases outside the gene matches: 11.

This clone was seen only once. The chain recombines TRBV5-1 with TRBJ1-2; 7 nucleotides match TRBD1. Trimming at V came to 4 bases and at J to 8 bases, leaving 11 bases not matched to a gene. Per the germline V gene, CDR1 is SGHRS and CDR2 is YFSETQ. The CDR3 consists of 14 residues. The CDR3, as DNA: TGCGCCAGCAGCCCAGGACAGGCGCAAATAGGCTACACCTTC. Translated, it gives CASSPGQAQIGYTF.

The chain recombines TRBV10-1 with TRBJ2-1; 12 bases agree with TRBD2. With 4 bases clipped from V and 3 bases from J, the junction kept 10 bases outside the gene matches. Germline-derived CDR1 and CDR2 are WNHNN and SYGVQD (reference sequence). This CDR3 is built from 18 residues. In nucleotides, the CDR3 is TGCGCCAGCAGTGCCACGACCGGACTAGCGGGACTCTACAATGAGCAGTTCTTC. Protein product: CASSATTGLAGLYNEQFF.

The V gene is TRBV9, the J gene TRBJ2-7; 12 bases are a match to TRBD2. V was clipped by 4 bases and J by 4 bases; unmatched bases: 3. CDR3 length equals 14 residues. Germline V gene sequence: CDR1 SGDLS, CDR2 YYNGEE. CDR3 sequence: CASSKTSGSYEQYF. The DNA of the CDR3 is TGTGCCAGCAGCAAGACTAGCGGGAGTTACGAGCAGTACTTC.

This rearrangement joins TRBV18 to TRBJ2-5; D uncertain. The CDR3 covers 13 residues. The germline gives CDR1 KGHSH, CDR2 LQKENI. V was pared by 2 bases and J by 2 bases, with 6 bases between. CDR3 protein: CASSPSRQETQYF. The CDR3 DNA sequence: TGTGCCAGCTCACCATCCAGACAAGAGACCCAGTACTTC.

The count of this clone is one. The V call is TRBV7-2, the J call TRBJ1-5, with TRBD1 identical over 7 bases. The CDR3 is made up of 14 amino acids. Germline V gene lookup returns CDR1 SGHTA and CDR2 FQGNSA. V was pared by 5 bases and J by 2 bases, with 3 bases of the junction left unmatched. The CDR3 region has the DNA TGTGCCAGCAGCCCAGGGACAGGCAATCAGCCCCAGCATTTT. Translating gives CASSPGTGNQPQHF.

The CDR3 loop is CASSDPSGEANTF. The CDR3 coding sequence is TGTGCCAGCAGTGATCCCTCGGGGGAGGCGAACACCTTC. The gene calls are TRBV6-1 and TRBJ1-2; the D gene is possibly TRBD1 (5 bases). The V gene's germline CDR1 is MNHNS and CDR2 SASEGT. V lost 3 bases to trimming and J lost 12 bases, with 17 bases between them. CDR3 length: 13 residues.

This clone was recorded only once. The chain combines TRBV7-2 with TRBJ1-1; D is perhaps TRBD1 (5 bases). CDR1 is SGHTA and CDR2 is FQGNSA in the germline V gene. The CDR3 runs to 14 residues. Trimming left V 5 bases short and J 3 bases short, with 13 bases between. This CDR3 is CASSLRVRDTEAFF. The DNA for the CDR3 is TGTGCCAGCAGCCTCAGGGTGAGAGACACTGAAGCTTTCTTT.

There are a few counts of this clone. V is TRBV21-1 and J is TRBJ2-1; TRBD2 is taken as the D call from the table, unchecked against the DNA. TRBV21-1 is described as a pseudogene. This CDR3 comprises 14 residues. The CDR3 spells CASSKLAGYNEQFF. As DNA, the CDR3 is TGTGCCAGCAGCAAACTAGCGGGATACAATGAGCAGTTCTTC.

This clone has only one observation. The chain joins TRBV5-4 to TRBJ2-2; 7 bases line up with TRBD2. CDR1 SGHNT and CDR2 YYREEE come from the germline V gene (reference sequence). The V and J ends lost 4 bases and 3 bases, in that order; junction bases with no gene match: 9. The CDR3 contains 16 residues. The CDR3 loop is CASSPLGGSDTGELFF. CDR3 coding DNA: TGTGCCAGCAGCCCACTGGGAGGGAGTGACACCGGGGAGCTGTTTTTT. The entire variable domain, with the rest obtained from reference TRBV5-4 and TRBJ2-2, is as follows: ETGVTQSPTHLIKTRGQQVTLRCSSQSGHNTVSWYQQALGQGPQFIFQYYREEENGRGNFPPRFSGLQFPNYSSELNVNALELDDSALYLCASSPLGGSDTGELFFGEGSRLTVL.